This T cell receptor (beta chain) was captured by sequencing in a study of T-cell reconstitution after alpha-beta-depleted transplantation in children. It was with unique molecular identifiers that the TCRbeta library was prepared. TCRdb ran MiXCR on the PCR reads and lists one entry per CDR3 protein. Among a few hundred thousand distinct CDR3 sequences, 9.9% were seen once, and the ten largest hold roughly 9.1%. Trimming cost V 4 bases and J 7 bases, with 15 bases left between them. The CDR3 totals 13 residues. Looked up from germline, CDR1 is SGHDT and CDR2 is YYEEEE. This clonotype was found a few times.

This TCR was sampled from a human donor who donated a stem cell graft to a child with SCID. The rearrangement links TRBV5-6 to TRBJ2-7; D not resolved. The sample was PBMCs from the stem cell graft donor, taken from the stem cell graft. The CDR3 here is CASSPLPTGEQYF. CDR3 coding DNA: TGTGCCAGCAGCCCACTCCCCACTGGAGAGCAGTACTTC.